These 10 T cell receptor beta chains were all obtained from the same sample, sequenced in a study of Graves' ophthalmopathy and Graves' hyperthyroidism. TCR beta CDR3 amplification used RNA transcripts. HTBI primers served in a first-round RT-PCR, which a second-round multiplex PCR followed. Via MiXCR, TCRdb re-called the multiplex PCR reads, giving one row per CDR3 protein. Counted here are fewer than 600,000 distinct CDR3 sequences, approximately 14% occurring once; the ten biggest clones make up 8% to 10%. Sequencing used blood. These TCRs come from a woman aged 25 to 39 with Graves' ophthalmopathy.

V usage is TRBV20-1 and J usage is TRBJ2-7; 8 nucleotides match TRBD2. The J segment lost 3 bases and the V segment lost 3 bases, leaving 25 bases of the junction unmatched. This CDR3 comprises 20 residues. Germline V gives CDR1 DFQATT, CDR2 SNEGSKA (reference sequence). DNA for the CDR3: TGCAGTGCTAGCCCCACCAGGGCGGGAGGAACCCCGTTACGTTACTACGAGCAGTACTTC. Translation: CSASPTRAGGTPLRYYEQYF.

A single count supports this clonotype. This CDR3 reads CASSYLFLGKETQYF. DNA for the CDR3: TGTGCCAGCAGTTACCTCTTCCTGGGGAAGGAGACCCAGTACTTC. V usage is TRBV6-5 and J usage is TRBJ2-5, with D unclear. The CDR3 extends over 15 amino acids. Between the trimmed V and J ends, which lost 2 bases and 5 bases, there was a span of 15 bases. CDR1 and CDR2 from the germline V gene are MNHEY and SVGAGI.

In its sample, this clonotype was seen many times. The chain links TRBV28 to TRBJ1-6, with no clear D. CDR3 size: 11 residues. The germline V gene has CDR1 MDHEN and CDR2 SYDVKM. Trimming stripped 7 bases from V and 5 bases from J, with 3 bases between. The CDR3 DNA reads as TGTGCCAGCAACAATAATTCACCCCTCCACTTT. Protein product: CASNNNSPLHF.

This clonotype was counted ten times or more. The genes are TRBV7-9 and TRBJ2-7; a weak D match, TRBD1 (5 bases). CDR3 length: 13 amino acids. The V gene's germline CDR1 is SEHNR and CDR2 FQNEAQ (reference sequence). V lost 5 bases and J lost 3, with 11 bases in between. In DNA, the CDR3 is TGTGCCAGCAGCACCCAGGGTGTCTACGAGCAGTACTTC. Translation: CASSTQGVYEQYF. Based on the CDR3 plus reference TRBV7-9 and TRBJ2-7, the full variable domain is DTGVSQNPRHKITKRGQNVTFRCDPISEHNRLYWYRQTLGQGPEFLTYFQNEAQLEKSRLLSDRFSAERPKGSFSTLEIQRTEQGDSAMYLCASSTQGVYEQYFGPGTRLTVT.

This clonotype has at least ten counts. The gene calls are TRBV20-1 and TRBJ2-2; D is undetermined. CDR1 DFQATT and CDR2 SNEGSKA come from the germline V gene (reference sequence). The ends were cut back, 1 base at V and 5 bases at J, with 5 bases in the middle. CDR3 length: 12 residues. The chain's CDR3 is CSARGITGELFF. The CDR3 nucleotides read TGCAGTGCTAGAGGGATAACCGGGGAGCTGTTTTTT.

The sample holds a few counts of this clonotype. The V gene is TRBV7-2, the J gene TRBJ2-5, with 12 nucleotides matching TRBD2. The V gene end was trimmed by 1 base and the J gene end by 7 bases; junction bases not matched to a gene: 4. The CDR3 is 15 amino acids. Germline-derived CDR1 and CDR2 are SGHTA and FQGNSA. Here the CDR3 reads CASSLVTSGGGTQYF. The CDR3, as DNA: TGTGCCAGCAGCTTAGTGACTAGCGGGGGAGGGACCCAGTACTTC.

This clonotype was picked up a small number of times. The chain joins TRBV6-1 to TRBJ1-6, with D uncertain. Trimming cost V 11 bases and J 8 bases, with 16 bases left between them. This CDR3 has 13 amino acids. Germline V gene data show CDR1 as MNHNS and CDR2 as SASEGT. This CDR3 reads CAGQEGLDSPLHF. In nucleotides, the CDR3 is TGTGCCGGCCAGGAAGGCCTGGATTCACCCCTCCACTTT.

The genes are TRBV10-2 and TRBJ1-1, with D unresolved. The germline V gene has CDR1 WSHSY and CDR2 SAAADI. V gave up 4 bases and J gave up 1 base, with 13 bases separating them. CDR3 length: 15 amino acids. CDR3 region: CASSVKGPTNTEAFF. The CDR3 DNA reads as TGCGCCAGCAGTGTTAAGGGCCCGACGAACACTGAAGCTTTCTTT.

At least ten counts were recorded for this clonotype. The chain has TRBV7-6 and TRBJ2-7, with D uncertain. The CDR3 runs 14 residues. V lost 0 bases, J lost 6 bases, and 12 bases lay in between. From germline, CDR1 is SGHVS and CDR2 FNYEAQ. This CDR3 reads CASSLAPASGEQYF. The CDR3 DNA sequence: TGTGCCAGCAGCTTAGCCCCCGCTTCGGGCGAGCAGTACTTC.

The sample holds many counts of this clonotype. The chain uses TRBV29-1 and TRBJ1-6; no definite D call. The CDR3 has 14 residues. V was pared by 0 bases and J by 5 bases, with 8 bases between. Germline values: CDR1 SQVTM, CDR2 ANQGSEA. The CDR3 region has the DNA TGCAGCGTTGAAGATTACCGGAATAATTCACCCCTCCACTTT. It specifies CSVEDYRNNSPLHF.